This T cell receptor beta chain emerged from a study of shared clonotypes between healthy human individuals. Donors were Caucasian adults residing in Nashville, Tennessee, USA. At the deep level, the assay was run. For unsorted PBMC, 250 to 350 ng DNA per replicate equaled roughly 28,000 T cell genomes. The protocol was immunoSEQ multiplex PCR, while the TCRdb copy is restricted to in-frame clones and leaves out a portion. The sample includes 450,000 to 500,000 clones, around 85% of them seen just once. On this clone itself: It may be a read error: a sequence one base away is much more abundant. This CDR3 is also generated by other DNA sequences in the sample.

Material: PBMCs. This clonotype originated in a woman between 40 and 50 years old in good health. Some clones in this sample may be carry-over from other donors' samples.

CDR3 coding DNA: TGCGCCAGCAGCTTGGCGGGGGTGCCGAGCACAGACACGCAGTATTTT. Translating gives CASSLAGVPSTDTQYF. The chain uses TRBV5-1 and TRBJ2-3; the D gene is possibly TRBD2 (6 bases). Germline V gene lookup returns CDR1 SGHRS and CDR2 YFSETQ. This CDR3 region has 16 residues. Full variable domain (missing parts from reference TRBV5-1 and TRBJ2-3): KAGVTQTPRYLIKTRGQQVTLSCSPISGHRSVSWYQQTPGQGLQFLFEYFSETQRNKGNFPGRFSGRQFSNSRSEMNVSTLELGDSALYLCASSLAGVPSTDTQYFGPGTRLTVL.